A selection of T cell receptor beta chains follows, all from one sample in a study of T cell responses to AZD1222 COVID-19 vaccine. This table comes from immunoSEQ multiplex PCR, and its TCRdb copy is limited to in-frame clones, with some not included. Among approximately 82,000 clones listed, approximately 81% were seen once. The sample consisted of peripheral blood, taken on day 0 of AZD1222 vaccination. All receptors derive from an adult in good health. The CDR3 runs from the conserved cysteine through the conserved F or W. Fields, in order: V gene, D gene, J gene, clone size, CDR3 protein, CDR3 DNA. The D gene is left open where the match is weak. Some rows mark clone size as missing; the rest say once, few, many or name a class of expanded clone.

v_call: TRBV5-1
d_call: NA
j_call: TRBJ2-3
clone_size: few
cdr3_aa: CASSLGGYTDTQYF
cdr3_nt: TGCGCCAGCAGCTTGGGCGGATACACAGATACGCAGTATTTT

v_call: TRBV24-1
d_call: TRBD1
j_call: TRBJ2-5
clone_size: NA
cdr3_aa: CATSESGQGETQYF
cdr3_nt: TGTGCCACCAGTGAGTCGGGACAGGGAGAGACCCAGTACTTC

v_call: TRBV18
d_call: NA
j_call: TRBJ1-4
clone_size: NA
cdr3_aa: CASSPISREKLFF
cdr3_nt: TGTGCCAGCTCACCAATTTCAAGGGAAAAACTGTTTTTT

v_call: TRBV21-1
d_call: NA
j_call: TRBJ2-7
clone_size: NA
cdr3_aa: CASSTKAGRIHEQYF
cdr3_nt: TGTGCCAGCAGCACCAAAGCAGGGAGAATACACGAGCAGTACTTC

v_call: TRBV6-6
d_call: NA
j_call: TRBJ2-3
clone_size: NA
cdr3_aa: CASSYSSVDTQYF
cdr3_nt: TGTGCCAGCAGTTACTCGTCCGTGGATACGCAGTATTTT

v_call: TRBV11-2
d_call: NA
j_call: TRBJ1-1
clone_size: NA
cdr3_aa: CASRPAGGVSTEAFF
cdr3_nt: TGTGCCAGCCGCCCGGCGGGGGGAGTGAGCACTGAAGCTTTCTTT

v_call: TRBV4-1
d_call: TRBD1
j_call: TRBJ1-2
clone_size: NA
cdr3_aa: CASSQSPPTGSGVAGYTF
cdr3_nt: TGCGCCAGCAGCCAATCTCCCCCGACAGGGAGTGGTGTGGCCGGCTACACCTTC

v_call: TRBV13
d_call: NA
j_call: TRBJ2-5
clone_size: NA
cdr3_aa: CASSTLMVPETQYF
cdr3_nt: TGTGCCAGCAGCACCCTCATGGTACCCGAGACCCAGTACTTC

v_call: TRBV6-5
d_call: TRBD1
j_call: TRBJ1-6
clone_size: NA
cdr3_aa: CASSRQGSNSPLHF
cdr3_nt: TGTGCCAGCAGTCGACAGGGTTCTAATTCACCCCTCCACTTT

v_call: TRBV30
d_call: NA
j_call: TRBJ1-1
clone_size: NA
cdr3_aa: CAWSDQGNTEAFF
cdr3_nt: TGTGCCTGGAGTGACCAGGGGAACACTGAAGCTTTCTTT

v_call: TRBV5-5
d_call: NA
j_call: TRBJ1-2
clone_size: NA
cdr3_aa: CASSLESGTGYTF
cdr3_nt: TGTGCCAGCAGCTTGGAGTCGGGCACCGGCTACACCTTC

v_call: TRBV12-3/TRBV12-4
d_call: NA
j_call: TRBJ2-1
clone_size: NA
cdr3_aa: CASSRLNEQFF
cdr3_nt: TGTGCCAGCAGTCGACTGAATGAGCAGTTCTTC

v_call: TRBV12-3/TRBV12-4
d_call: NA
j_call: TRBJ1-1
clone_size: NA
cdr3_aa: CASSLFQDTEAFF
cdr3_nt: TGTGCCAGCAGTTTATTCCAGGACACTGAAGCTTTCTTT

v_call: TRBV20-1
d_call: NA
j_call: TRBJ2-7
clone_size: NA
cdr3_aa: CSANRVYEQYF
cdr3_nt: TGCAGTGCCAACCGGGTCTACGAGCAGTACTTC

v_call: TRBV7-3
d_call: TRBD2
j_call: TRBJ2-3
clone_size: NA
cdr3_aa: CASSFSGVGTDTQYF
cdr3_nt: TGTGCCAGCAGCTTTAGCGGGGTTGGCACAGATACGCAGTATTTT

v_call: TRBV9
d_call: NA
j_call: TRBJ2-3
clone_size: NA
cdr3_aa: CASSVGGLQYF
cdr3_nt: TGTGCCAGCAGCGTCGGAGGTTTGCAGTATTTT

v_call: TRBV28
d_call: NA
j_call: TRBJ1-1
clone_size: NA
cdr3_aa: CASSFFWSTEAFF
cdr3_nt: TGTGCCAGCAGTTTTTTTTGGAGCACTGAAGCTTTCTTT

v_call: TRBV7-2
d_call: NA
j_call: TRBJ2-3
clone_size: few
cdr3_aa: CASSYLRDTQYF
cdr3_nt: TGTGCCAGCAGCTACTTGAGAGATACGCAGTATTTT

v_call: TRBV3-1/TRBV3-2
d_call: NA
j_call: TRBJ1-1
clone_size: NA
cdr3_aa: CASSRKGWNTEAFF
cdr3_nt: TGTGCCAGCAGCCGGAAGGGATGGAACACTGAAGCTTTCTTT

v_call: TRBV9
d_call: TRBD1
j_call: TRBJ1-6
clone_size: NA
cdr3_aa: CANATGAGGKNSPLHF
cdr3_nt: TGTGCCAACGCAACAGGGGCTGGAGGAAAGAATTCACCCCTCCACTTT

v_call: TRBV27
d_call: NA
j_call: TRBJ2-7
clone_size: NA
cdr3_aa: CASSLQGTGRSYEQYF
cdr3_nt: TGTGCCAGCAGTTTACAGGGAACTGGTCGGTCCTACGAGCAGTACTTC

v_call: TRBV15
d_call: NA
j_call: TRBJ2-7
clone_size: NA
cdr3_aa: CATSRGWATWPKSSYEQYF
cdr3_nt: TGTGCCACCAGCAGGGGGTGGGCCACTTGGCCAAAAAGCTCCTACGAGCAGTACTTC

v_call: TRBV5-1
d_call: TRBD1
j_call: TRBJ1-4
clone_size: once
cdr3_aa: CASSTRQGFGEKLFF
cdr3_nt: TGCGCCAGCAGCACCAGACAGGGGTTCGGTGAAAAACTGTTTTTT

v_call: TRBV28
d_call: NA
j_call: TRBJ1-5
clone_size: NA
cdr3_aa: CASSTLSETAQNQPQHF
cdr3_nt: TGTGCCAGCAGCACCCTCTCCGAGACAGCTCAAAATCAGCCCCAGCATTTT

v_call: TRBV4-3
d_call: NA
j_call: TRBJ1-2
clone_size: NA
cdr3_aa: CASSQDSERPYGYTF
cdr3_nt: TGCGCCAGCAGCCAAGATAGCGAGAGACCTTATGGCTACACCTTC

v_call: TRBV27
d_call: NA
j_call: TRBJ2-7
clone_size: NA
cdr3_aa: CASSLTGGSYEQYF
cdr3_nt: TGTGCCAGCAGTTTGACGGGGGGCAGCTACGAGCAGTACTTC

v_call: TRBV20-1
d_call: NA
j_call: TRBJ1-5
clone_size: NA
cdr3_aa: CSASFPAYSNQPQHF
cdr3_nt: TGCAGTGCTAGTTTCCCAGCCTACAGCAATCAGCCCCAGCATTTT

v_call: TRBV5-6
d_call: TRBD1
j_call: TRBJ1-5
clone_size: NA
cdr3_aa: CASSKLGQGANQPQHF
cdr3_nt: TGTGCCAGCAGCAAGTTGGGCCAGGGGGCAAATCAGCCCCAGCATTTT

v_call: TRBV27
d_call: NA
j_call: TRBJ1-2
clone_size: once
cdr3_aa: CASSPRVANYGYTF
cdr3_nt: TGTGCCAGCAGCCCCAGGGTAGCTAACTATGGCTACACCTTC

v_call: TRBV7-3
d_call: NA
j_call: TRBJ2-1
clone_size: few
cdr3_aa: CASSSQGLLKNEQFF
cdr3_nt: TGTGCCAGCAGCTCCCAAGGGCTATTGAAGAATGAGCAGTTCTTC

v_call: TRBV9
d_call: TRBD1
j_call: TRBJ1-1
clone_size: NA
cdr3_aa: CASSSDRETEAFF
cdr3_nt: TGTGCCAGCAGCTCGGACAGGGAAACTGAAGCTTTCTTT

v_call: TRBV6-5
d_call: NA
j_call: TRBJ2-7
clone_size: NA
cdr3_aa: CASSGPGARREQYF
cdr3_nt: TGTGCCAGCAGCGGCCCAGGGGCCCGCCGAGAGCAGTACTTC

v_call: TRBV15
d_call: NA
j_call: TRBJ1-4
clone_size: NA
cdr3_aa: CATSRGQAALNEKLFF
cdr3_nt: TGTGCCACCAGCAGAGGACAGGCGGCCTTAAATGAAAAACTGTTTTTT

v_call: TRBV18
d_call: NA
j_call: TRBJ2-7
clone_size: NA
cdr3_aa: CASSEGRSSYEQYF
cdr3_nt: TGTGCCAGCTCGGAAGGGCGGAGCTCCTACGAGCAGTACTTC

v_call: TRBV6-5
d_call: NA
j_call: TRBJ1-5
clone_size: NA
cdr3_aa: CASSYASGTALQHF
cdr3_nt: TGTGCCAGCAGTTACGCTTCTGGGACCGCTCTCCAGCATTTT

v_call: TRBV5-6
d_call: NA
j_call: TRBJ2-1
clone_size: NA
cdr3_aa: CASSLYYGDEQFF
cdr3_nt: TGTGCCAGCAGCTTATACTACGGAGATGAGCAGTTCTTC

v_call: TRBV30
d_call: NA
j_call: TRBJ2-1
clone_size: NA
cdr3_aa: CAWSELGPYNEQFF
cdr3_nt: TGTGCCTGGAGTGAGTTGGGGCCCTACAATGAGCAGTTCTTC

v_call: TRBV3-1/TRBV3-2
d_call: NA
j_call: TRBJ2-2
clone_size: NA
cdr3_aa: CASSQGTNAGELFF
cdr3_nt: TGTGCCAGCAGCCAAGGGACCAATGCCGGGGAGCTGTTTTTT

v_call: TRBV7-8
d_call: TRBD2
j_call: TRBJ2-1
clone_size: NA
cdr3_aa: CASSSRAGLAANEQFF
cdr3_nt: TGTGCCAGCAGCTCCAGGGCGGGACTAGCGGCCAATGAGCAGTTCTTC

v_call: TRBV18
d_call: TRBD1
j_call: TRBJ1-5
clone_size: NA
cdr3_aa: CASSPGQAVSNQPQHF
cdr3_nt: TGTGCCAGCTCACCCGGACAGGCGGTGAGCAATCAGCCCCAGCATTTT

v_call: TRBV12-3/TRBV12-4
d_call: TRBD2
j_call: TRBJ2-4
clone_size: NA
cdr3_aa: CASSRGEVDIQYF
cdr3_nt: TGTGCCAGCAGTCGGGGGGAGGTGGACATTCAGTACTTC

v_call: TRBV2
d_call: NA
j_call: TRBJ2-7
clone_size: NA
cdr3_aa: CASSNVDSSYEQYF
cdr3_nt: TGTGCCAGCAGTAACGTGGACAGCTCCTACGAGCAGTACTTC

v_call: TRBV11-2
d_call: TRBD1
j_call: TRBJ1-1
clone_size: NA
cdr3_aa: CASSQNLQGEAFF
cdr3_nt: TGTGCCAGCAGCCAGAATTTACAGGGGGAAGCTTTCTTT

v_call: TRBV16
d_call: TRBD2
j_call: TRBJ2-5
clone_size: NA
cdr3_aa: CASSSGTSGGFSETQYF
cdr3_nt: TGTGCCAGCAGCAGCGGGACTAGCGGGGGGTTTTCGGAGACCCAGTACTTC

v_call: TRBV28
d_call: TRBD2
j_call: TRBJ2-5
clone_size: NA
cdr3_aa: CASSSLAGGKETQYF
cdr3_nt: TGTGCCAGCAGTTCCTTAGCGGGGGGAAAAGAGACCCAGTACTTC

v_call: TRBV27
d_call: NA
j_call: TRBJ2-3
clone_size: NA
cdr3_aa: CASSFVQWADTQYF
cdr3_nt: TGTGCCAGCAGTTTTGTTCAGTGGGCAGATACGCAGTATTTT

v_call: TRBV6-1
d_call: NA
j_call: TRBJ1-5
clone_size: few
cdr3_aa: CASSEFRQGMDQPQHF
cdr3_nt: TGTGCCAGCAGTGAATTCAGGCAGGGTATGGATCAGCCCCAGCATTTT

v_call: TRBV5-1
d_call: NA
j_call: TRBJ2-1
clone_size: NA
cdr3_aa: CASGLGGPYNEQFF
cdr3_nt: TGCGCCAGCGGACTAGGGGGCCCCTACAATGAGCAGTTCTTC

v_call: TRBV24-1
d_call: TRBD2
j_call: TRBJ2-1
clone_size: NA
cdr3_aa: CATARGGDYNEQFF
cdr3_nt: TGTGCCACCGCACGGGGAGGGGATTACAATGAGCAGTTCTTC

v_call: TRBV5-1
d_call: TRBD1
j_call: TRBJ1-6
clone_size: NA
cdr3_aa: CASSHGTVNSPLHF
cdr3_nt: TGCGCCAGCAGCCACGGGACAGTCAATTCACCCCTCCACTTT

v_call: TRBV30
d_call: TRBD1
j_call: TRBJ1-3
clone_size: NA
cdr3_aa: CAWNHDRAGNTIYF
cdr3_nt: TGTGCCTGGAACCACGACAGGGCTGGAAACACCATATATTTT

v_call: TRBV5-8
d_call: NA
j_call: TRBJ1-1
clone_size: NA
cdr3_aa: CASSLAPRNTEAFF
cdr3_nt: TGTGCCAGCAGCTTGGCACCTCGTAACACTGAAGCTTTCTTT

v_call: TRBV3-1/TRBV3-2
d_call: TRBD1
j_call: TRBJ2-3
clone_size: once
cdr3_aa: CASSQRGQNTDTQYF
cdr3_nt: TGTGCCAGCAGCCAAAGGGGACAGAACACAGATACGCAGTATTTT

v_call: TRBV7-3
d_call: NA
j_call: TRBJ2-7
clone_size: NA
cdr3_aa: CASSLARGGGEAYEQYF
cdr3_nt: TGTGCCAGCAGCTTAGCCAGGGGAGGGGGCGAGGCCTACGAGCAGTACTTC